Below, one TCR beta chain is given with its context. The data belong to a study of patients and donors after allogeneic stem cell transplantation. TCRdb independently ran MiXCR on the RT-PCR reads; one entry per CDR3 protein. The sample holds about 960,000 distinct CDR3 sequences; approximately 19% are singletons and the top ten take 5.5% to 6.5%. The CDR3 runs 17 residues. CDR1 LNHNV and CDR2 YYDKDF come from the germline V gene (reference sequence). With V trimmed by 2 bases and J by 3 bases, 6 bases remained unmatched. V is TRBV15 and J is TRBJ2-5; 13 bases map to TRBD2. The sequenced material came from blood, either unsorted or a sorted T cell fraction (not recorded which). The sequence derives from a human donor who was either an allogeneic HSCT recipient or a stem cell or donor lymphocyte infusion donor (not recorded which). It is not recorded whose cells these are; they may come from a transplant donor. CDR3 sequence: CATSRTGTSGAEETQYF. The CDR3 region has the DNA TGTGCCACCAGCAGAACCGGGACTAGCGGGGCAGAAGAGACCCAGTACTTC. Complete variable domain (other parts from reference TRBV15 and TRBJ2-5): DAMVIQNPRYQVTQFGKPVTLSCSQTLNHNVMYWYQQKSSQAPKLLFHYYDKDFNNEADTPDNFQSRRPNTSFCFLDIRSPGLGDTAMYLCATSRTGTSGAEETQYFGPGTRLLVL.